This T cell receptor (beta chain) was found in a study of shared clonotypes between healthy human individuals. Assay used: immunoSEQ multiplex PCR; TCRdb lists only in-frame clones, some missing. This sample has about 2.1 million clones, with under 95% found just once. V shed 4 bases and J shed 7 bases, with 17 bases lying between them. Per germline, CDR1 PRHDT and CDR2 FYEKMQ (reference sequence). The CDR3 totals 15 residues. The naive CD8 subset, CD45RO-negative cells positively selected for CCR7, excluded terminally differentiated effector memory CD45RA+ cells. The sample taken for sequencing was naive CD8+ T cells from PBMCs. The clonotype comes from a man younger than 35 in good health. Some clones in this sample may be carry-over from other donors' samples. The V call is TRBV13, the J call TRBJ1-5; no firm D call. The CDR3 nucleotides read TGTGCCAGCAGCTATGGACTGCGCGGGGAGCAGCCCCAGCATTTT. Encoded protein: CASSYGLRGEQPQHF.